Listed below are T cell receptor beta chains from one sample, sequenced in a study of cytomegalovirus exposure and HLA in healthy donors. Method: immunoSEQ multiplex PCR; TCRdb's copy keeps in-frame clones and lacks some. The repertoire includes roughly 80,000 clones, around 90% of them detected once, and around 2.1% sits in the top ten. Sequencing was done on a sample of PBMCs. The receptor set was obtained from a man aged 25 to 45 in good health and CMV-seronegative. CDR3s include the opening cysteine and the closing phenylalanine or tryptophan. Fields, in order: CDR3 DNA, CDR3 protein, J gene, D gene, clone size, V gene. A D gene is named only where the DNA matches it firmly. Clone size is shown for a subset of rows, as once, few, many or a class of expanded clone.

TGTGCCAGCAGCCAGGGGACTAGCGGGAGAAGAGATACGCAGTATTTT,CASSQGTSGRRDTQYF,TRBJ2-3,TRBD2,.,TRBV11-3
TGTGCCAGCAGTGACAGGTTTGGGGCCAACGTCCTGACTTTC,CASSDRFGANVLTF,TRBJ2-6,.,.,TRBV6-1
TGTGCCAGCAGCGGAAATAGCGGTGGGAGATCAGAGACCCAGTACTTC,CASSGNSGGRSETQYF,TRBJ2-5,.,.,TRBV9
TGCGCCAGCAGCTTTTTGCCTGGGGGCACTGAAGAGACCCAGTACTTC,CASSFLPGGTEETQYF,TRBJ2-5,.,.,TRBV5-1
TGTGCCAGCAGTGAACAGGTCTCCTACGAGCAGTACTTC,CASSEQVSYEQYF,TRBJ2-7,.,.,TRBV6-5
TGTGCCATCAGTGAGATGGGTGAACAGGGCGGATCCTACGAGCAGTACTTC,CAISEMGEQGGSYEQYF,TRBJ2-7,.,.,TRBV10-3
TGTGCCAGCAGCTTCCCCCCGGGACAGGGGGCCGGTTCGGGAACTGAAGCTTTCTTT,CASSFPPGQGAGSGTEAFF,TRBJ1-1,TRBD1,.,TRBV7-9
TGCGCCAGCAGTCCAGGCGACGGCATCAGGGCAAATGAGCAGTTCTTC,CASSPGDGIRANEQFF,TRBJ2-1,.,.,TRBV4-1
TGTGCCAGCAGCGGAGCGGCTAGATTGACAGATACGCAGTATTTT,CASSGAARLTDTQYF,TRBJ2-3,.,.,TRBV9
TGTGCCAGTAAGTCGCTGGGGGGGGTGATCAATCAGCCCCAGCATTTT,CASKSLGGVINQPQHF,TRBJ1-5,.,.,TRBV19
TGTGCCAGCAGTTTATTCAGGACAGGTTATGGCTACACCTTC,CASSLFRTGYGYTF,TRBJ1-2,TRBD1,few,TRBV27
TGTGCCAGCAGCCCTTTATGGAGGCAGGACACTGAAGCTTTCTTT,CASSPLWRQDTEAFF,TRBJ1-1,.,once,TRBV6-1
TGTGCCAGCTCACCGCCTGGGACAGGGGACACTGAAGCTTTCTTT,CASSPPGTGDTEAFF,TRBJ1-1,TRBD1,.,TRBV18
TGCAGCGTTGCTCTACAGGGAGTAGGGCCCCAGCATTTT,CSVALQGVGPQHF,TRBJ1-5,.,.,TRBV29-1
TGTGCCAGCAGCTTACAGGGGGCTTCGGTTAACTATGGCTACACCTTC,CASSLQGASVNYGYTF,TRBJ1-2,TRBD1,.,TRBV7-9
TGCGCCAGTCGGGACAGTTCGACAGATACGCAGTATTTT,CASRDSSTDTQYF,TRBJ2-3,TRBD1,.,TRBV5-1
TGTGCCAGCAGTGAAGGGTTTGGGGGGACGAGAGAGCAGTACTTC,CASSEGFGGTREQYF,TRBJ2-7,.,.,TRBV6-1
TGTGCCAGCAGCTTGAGGGGGGGCCATCAGCCCCAGCATTTT,CASSLRGGHQPQHF,TRBJ1-5,.,.,TRBV5-5
TGTGCCAGCAGCTTTACAACGGGACAGGGGCCATCCGGGGAGCTGTTTTTT,CASSFTTGQGPSGELFF,TRBJ2-2,TRBD1,.,TRBV11-2
TGTGCCAGCAGTAAAACGCGGGGGGGACCCACCTCAGGCGAGACCCAGTACTTC,CASSKTRGGPTSGETQYF,TRBJ2-5,TRBD2,once,TRBV27
TGTGCCAGCAGGACAGGGCCCGGAGAAAAACTGTTTTTT,CASRTGPGEKLFF,TRBJ1-4,TRBD1,.,TRBV2
TGCGCCAGCAGCTTCGCCGGGAACACAGATACGCAGTATTTT,CASSFAGNTDTQYF,TRBJ2-3,.,.,TRBV5-1
TGTGCCAGCAGTGGCGGGGCGAACACTGAAGCTTTCTTT,CASSGGANTEAFF,TRBJ1-1,.,once,TRBV27
TGCGCCAGCAGTCGAACAGGACCCTACGAGCAGTACTTC,CASSRTGPYEQYF,TRBJ2-7,.,.,TRBV4-1
TGTGCCAGCAGCTTAGAGGGAGGGGTCTCTGGAAACACCATATATTTT,CASSLEGGVSGNTIYF,TRBJ1-3,.,.,TRBV7-9
TGTGCCAGCAGCCCCGGACTAGCGGGGGCTTTCTCCTACGAGCAGTACTTC,CASSPGLAGAFSYEQYF,TRBJ2-7,TRBD2,.,TRBV5-4
TGTGCCAGCAGTGAACAGGACAGGGGGCAATACGAGCAGTACTTC,CASSEQDRGQYEQYF,TRBJ2-7,TRBD1,.,TRBV2
TGTGCCAGTAGTATAACAAGAAGACAGGGAAAGGTGGCCACCGGGGAGCTGTTTTTT,CASSITRRQGKVATGELFF,TRBJ2-2,TRBD1,.,TRBV19
TGTGCCAGCAGCCTGCGGGACAGGGGACAGTATGGCTACACCTTC,CASSLRDRGQYGYTF,TRBJ1-2,TRBD1,.,TRBV5-5
TGCAGCGTTGATCTGGGACAGGGGGCGGGTGAGCAGTTCTTC,CSVDLGQGAGEQFF,TRBJ2-1,TRBD1,.,TRBV29-1
TGTGCCAGCAGTTTAACTCAGGGAATGGGCAATCAGCCCCAGCATTTT,CASSLTQGMGNQPQHF,TRBJ1-5,.,.,TRBV28
TGCAGCACAAACCACAGGGCAGGACAAGAGACCCAGTACTTC,CSTNHRAGQETQYF,TRBJ2-5,.,once,TRBV29-1
TGTGCCAGCAGCTTAAGACCGGGGGGGGCGGACTATGGCTACACCTTC,CASSLRPGGADYGYTF,TRBJ1-2,.,.,TRBV7-6